These 2 T cell receptor beta chains were sequenced from one sample in a study of immune cell composition in non-small cell lung cancer. The method was immunoSEQ multiplex PCR; TCRdb's version includes in-frame clones alone and lacks a portion of them. The repertoire holds 5,500 to 6,000 clones, with about 77% as singletons. The sample consisted of lung tumor tissue. These receptors were taken from a human donor with non-small cell lung cancer.

This clone was counted a few times. The gene calls are TRBV5-1 and TRBJ1-4; D remains ambiguous. The V gene's germline CDR1 is SGHRS and CDR2 YFSETQ. V lost 7 bases and J 5 bases, leaving 15 bases between the germline ends. The CDR3 sequence is 14 residues long. The CDR3 here is CASGVGSSNEKLFF. Written as DNA, the CDR3 is TGCGCCAGCGGTGTTGGGAGTTCGAATGAAAAACTGTTTTTT.

The V gene is TRBV19, the J gene TRBJ1-3; D uncertain. The CDR3 consists of 17 residues. Germline loops: CDR1 LNHDA, CDR2 SQIVND (reference sequence). The germline V and J ends were trimmed by 5 bases and 1 base, with 18 bases remaining between them. The CDR3 reads CASSPQLGLGSGNTIYF. The CDR3 DNA is TGTGCCAGTAGTCCCCAGCTGGGCTTGGGTTCTGGAAACACCATATATTTT.